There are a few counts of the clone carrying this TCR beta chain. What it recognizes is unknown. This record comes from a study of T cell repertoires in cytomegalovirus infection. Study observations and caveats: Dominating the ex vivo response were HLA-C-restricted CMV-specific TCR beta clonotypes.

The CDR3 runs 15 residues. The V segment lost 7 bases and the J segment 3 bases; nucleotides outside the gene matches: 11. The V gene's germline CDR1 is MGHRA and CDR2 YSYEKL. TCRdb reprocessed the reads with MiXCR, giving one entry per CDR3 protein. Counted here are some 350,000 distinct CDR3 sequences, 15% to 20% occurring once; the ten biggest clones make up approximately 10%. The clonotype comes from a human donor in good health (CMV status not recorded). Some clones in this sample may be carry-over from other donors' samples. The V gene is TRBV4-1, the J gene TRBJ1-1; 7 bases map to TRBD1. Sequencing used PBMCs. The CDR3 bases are TGCGCCAGCACCCTGGAGGGAGGGGGCGACACTGAAGCTTTCTTT. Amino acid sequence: CASTLEGGGDTEAFF.